This paragraph covers one T cell receptor (beta chain) sequence. This CDR3 is also generated by other DNA sequences in the sample. This sample is part of a study of memory CD4+ T cells and cytomegalovirus serostatus. Overall study: Donors were healthy Belgian adults, several CMV seropositive and some 24 seronegative.

Single viable CD3+CD4+CD8-CD45RO+ cells were sorted as the memory CD4+ T cells. Donors' CMV status reflects serum IgG against pp150, pp28, p38, p52. Data came from immunoSEQ multiplex PCR; TCRdb stores just in-frame clones and leaves some out. This sample has roughly 50,000 clones, with 82% found just once. The CDR3 totals 15 residues. Germline CDR1 is SNHLY and CDR2 is FYNNEI. V lost 4 bases, J lost 0 bases, and 11 bases lay in between. This chain links TRBV2 with TRBJ2-3; maybe TRBD2 (5 bases). The sample consisted of memory CD4+ T cells from blood. The receptor comes from an adult in good health and CMV-seronegative. Some clones in this sample may be carry-over from other donors' samples. Written as DNA, the CDR3 is TGTGCCAGCAGTGCAGGAGGAACTAGCACAGATACGCAGTATTTT. Its protein is CASSAGGTSTDTQYF. The full variable domain, with the rest looked up from reference TRBV2 and TRBJ2-3, is EPEVTQTPSHQVTQMGQEVILRCVPISNHLYFYWYRQILGQKVEFLVSFYNNEISEKSEIFDDQFSVERPDGSNFTLKIRSTKLEDSAMYFCASSAGGTSTDTQYFGPGTRLTVL.